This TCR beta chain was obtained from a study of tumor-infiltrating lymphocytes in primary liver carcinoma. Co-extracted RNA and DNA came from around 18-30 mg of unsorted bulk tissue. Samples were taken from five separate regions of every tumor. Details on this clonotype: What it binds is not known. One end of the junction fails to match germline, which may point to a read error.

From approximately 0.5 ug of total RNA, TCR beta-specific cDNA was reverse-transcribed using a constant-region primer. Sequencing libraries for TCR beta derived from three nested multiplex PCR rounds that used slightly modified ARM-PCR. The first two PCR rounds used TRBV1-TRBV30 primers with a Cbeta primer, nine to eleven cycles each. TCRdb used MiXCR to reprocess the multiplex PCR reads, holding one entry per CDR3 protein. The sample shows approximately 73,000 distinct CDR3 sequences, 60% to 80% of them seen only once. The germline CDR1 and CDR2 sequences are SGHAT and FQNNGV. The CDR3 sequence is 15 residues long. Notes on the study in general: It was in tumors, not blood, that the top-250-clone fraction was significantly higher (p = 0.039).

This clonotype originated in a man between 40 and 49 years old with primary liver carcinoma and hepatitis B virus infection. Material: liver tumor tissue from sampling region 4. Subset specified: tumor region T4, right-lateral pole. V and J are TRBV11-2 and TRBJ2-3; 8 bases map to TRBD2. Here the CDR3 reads CAGSLVPGGGGTQYF. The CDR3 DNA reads TGTGCCGGCAGCTTAGTACCGGGAGGGGGTGGTACGCAGTATTTT.